The rows below give T cell receptor beta chains drawn from one sample of a study of human T cells and chemical hapten exposure. A single record per CDR3 protein comes from TCRdb applying MiXCR to the RACE reads. Of approximately 370,000 distinct CDR3 sequences in the sample, around 5.5% were seen once. The sample consisted of whole blood, taken in connection with sensitization to the hapten diphenylcyclopropenone (DPC). The receptors were gathered from a woman aged 18-29 years with alopecia areata. Some clones in this sample may be carry-over from other donors' samples. Each CDR3 is given with its conserved first and last residue. A D gene is named only where the DNA matches it firmly. Size tells how often a clone was seen (once, few, many) or the class of an expanded clone, and some rows leave it out.

J gene,V gene,CDR3 length,clone size,D gene,CDR3 protein,CDR3 DNA
TRBJ1-4,TRBV7-3,15,medium-sized,-,CARLWVGGTNEKLFF,TGTGCCAGGCTTTGGGTCGGGGGAACTAATGAAAAACTGTTTTTT
TRBJ1-2,TRBV18,15,few,-,CASSPSDTSVYGYTF,TGTGCCAGCTCACCCTCGGACACGTCGGTCTATGGCTACACCTTC
TRBJ2-7,TRBV5-4,13,many,-,CASSPRGNYEQYF,TGTGCCAGCAGCCCTCGAGGAAATTACGAGCAGTACTTC
TRBJ2-1,TRBV4-1,14,-,TRBD2,CASSRRLAEDEQFF,TGCGCCAGCAGCCGGCGACTAGCTGAGGATGAGCAGTTCTTC
TRBJ2-5,TRBV7-9,15,many,TRBD2,CASSSGTGGQETQYF,TGTGCCAGCAGCTCCGGAACGGGGGGACAAGAGACCCAGTACTTC
TRBJ2-7,TRBV2,13,few,-,CASSPAVSYEQYF,TGTGCCAGCAGTCCAGCAGTCTCCTACGAGCAGTACTTC
TRBJ2-6,TRBV25-1,16,many,-,CASSGSTGPGANVLTF,TGTGCCAGCAGTGGATCTACAGGGCCTGGGGCCAACGTCCTGACTTTC
TRBJ2-3,TRBV27,12,many,-,CASSLGGGVQYF,TGTGCCAGCAGTCTGGGCGGTGGGGTGCAGTATTTT
TRBJ2-5,TRBV5-1,14,many,-,CASSLSGPEETQYF,TGCGCCAGCAGCTTGTCTGGGCCAGAAGAGACCCAGTACTTC
TRBJ1-4,TRBV10-3,17,few,-,CAISESGSSTTNEKLFF,TGTGCCATCAGTGAGTCGGGGTCGAGTACAACTAATGAAAAACTGTTTTTT
TRBJ2-3,TRBV29-1,15,-,-,CSGRTQAPSTDTQYF,TGCAGCGGTAGGACTCAGGCCCCTAGCACAGATACGCAGTATTTT
TRBJ2-5,TRBV25-1,15,-,-,CASSESATSQETQYF,TGTGCCAGCAGTGAATCCGCGACAAGCCAAGAGACCCAGTACTTC
TRBJ1-3,TRBV7-2,14,many,-,CASSPVSSGNTIYF,TGTGCCAGCAGCCCCGTGTCCTCTGGAAACACCATATATTTT
TRBJ2-1,TRBV29-1,13,few,-,CSADRNSDNEQFF,TGCAGCGCGGATAGGAACTCGGACAATGAGCAGTTCTTC
TRBJ1-1,TRBV2,14,few,TRBD1,CASSVDRGATEAFF,TGTGCCAGCAGCGTAGACAGGGGAGCGACTGAAGCTTTCTTT
TRBJ1-2,TRBV5-5,13,-,-,CASSLVAGNAYTF,TGTGCCAGCAGCTTGGTGGCGGGGAATGCCTACACCTTC
TRBJ2-7,TRBV7-6,13,many,-,CASSLRLSYEQYF,TGTGCCAGCAGCTTAAGACTCTCCTACGAGCAGTACTTC
TRBJ1-1,TRBV20-1,14,many,TRBD1,CSARMRDRGSEAFF,TGCAGTGCTAGAATGCGGGACAGGGGTTCTGAAGCTTTCTTT
TRBJ1-1,TRBV6-5,15,many,TRBD1,CASSYRAGGNTEAFF,TGTGCCAGCAGTTATCGGGCAGGGGGGAACACTGAAGCTTTCTTT
TRBJ2-7,TRBV7-2,11,many,-,CASSPRYEQYF,TGTGCCAGCAGCCCCCGGTACGAGCAGTACTTC
TRBJ2-5,TRBV28,11,once,-,CASSPRMTQYF,TGTGCCAGCAGTCCGCGGATGACCCAGTACTTC
TRBJ2-7,TRBV20-1,14,many,-,CSARDPGRSYEQYF,TGCAGTGCTAGGGATCCGGGACGAAGTTACGAGCAGTACTTC
TRBJ2-2,TRBV6-1,15,few,TRBD2,CASRAASGGTGELFF,TGTGCCAGCAGAGCAGCTAGCGGGGGCACCGGGGAGCTGTTTTTT
TRBJ2-7,TRBV7-2,15,-,-,CASSLAYSVGYEQYF,TGTGCCAGCAGCTTAGCGTATAGCGTGGGGTACGAGCAGTACTTC
TRBJ2-2,TRBV6-6,14,many,TRBD1,CASSFLDRAGELFF,TGTGCCAGCAGTTTCCTGGACAGGGCCGGGGAGCTGTTTTTT
TRBJ1-1,TRBV29-1,13,-,TRBD1,CSVVRTGGTEAFF,TGCAGCGTTGTTCGGACAGGGGGCACTGAAGCTTTCTTT
TRBJ2-3,TRBV20-1,13,many,-,CSAAGALTDTQYF,TGCAGTGCTGCCGGGGCCCTCACAGATACGCAGTATTTT
TRBJ1-6,TRBV9,15,-,-,CASSVRSGQNSPLHF,TGTGCCAGCAGCGTAAGGTCCGGGCAGAATTCACCCCTCCACTTT
TRBJ1-3,TRBV12-3/TRBV12-4,18,many,-,CASSFFGRIKISGNTIYF,TGTGCCAGCAGTTTTTTTGGACGGATAAAAATATCTGGAAACACCATATATTTT
TRBJ2-4,TRBV5-4,13,-,TRBD1,CASSLGQGPIQYF,TGTGCCAGCAGCTTGGGACAGGGCCCTATTCAGTACTTC
TRBJ2-7,TRBV28,14,-,-,CASSFSAGVDEQYF,TGTGCCAGCAGTTTCTCGGCAGGGGTTGACGAGCAGTACTTC
TRBJ1-3,TRBV25-1,14,-,TRBD1,CASRPGTGGNTIYF,TGTGCCAGCAGACCCGGGACAGGGGGGAACACCATATATTTT
TRBJ2-3,TRBV7-8,14,many,-,CASSLAVGTDTQYF,TGTGCCAGCAGCTTAGCAGTGGGCACAGATACGCAGTATTTT
TRBJ2-2,TRBV10-3,14,many,TRBD2,CAISGTRLIGELFF,TGTGCCATCAGTGGGACTAGGCTTATAGGGGAGCTGTTTTTT
TRBJ1-1,TRBV29-1,15,few,-,CSALRSWGSDTEAFF,TGCAGCGCCCTGCGCTCTTGGGGTTCTGACACTGAAGCTTTCTTT
TRBJ1-2,TRBV6-5,13,many,-,CASSYEVSYGYTF,TGTGCCAGCAGTTACGAGGTTAGCTATGGCTACACCTTC
TRBJ1-2,TRBV7-8,15,few,TRBD1,CASSPGQGVNYGYTF,TGTGCCAGCAGCCCTGGACAGGGGGTGAACTATGGCTACACCTTC
TRBJ2-1,TRBV4-1,14,few,TRBD1,CASSHGQGLGEQFF,TGCGCCAGCAGCCATGGACAGGGGTTGGGCGAGCAGTTCTTC
TRBJ2-5,TRBV5-4,13,-,-,CASSKTTQETQYF,TGTGCCAGCAGCAAGACTACTCAAGAGACCCAGTACTTC
TRBJ2-5,TRBV7-3,13,-,-,CASSRGPEETQYF,TGTGCCAGCAGCCGCGGACCAGAAGAGACCCAGTACTTC
TRBJ2-1,TRBV3-1,15,many,TRBD1,CASSQGAGPGNEQFF,TGTGCCAGCAGTCAGGGGGCGGGCCCCGGGAATGAGCAGTTCTTC
TRBJ1-1,TRBV20-1,12,few,-,CSARNTNTEAFF,TGCAGTGCTAGAAACACGAACACTGAAGCTTTCTTT
TRBJ1-6,TRBV6-1,13,few,-,CASRGQENSPLHF,TGTGCCTCCCGGGGCCAAGAAAATTCACCCCTCCACTTT
TRBJ2-5,TRBV2,12,few,-,CASSEGSETQYF,TGTGCCAGCAGCGAGGGGTCGGAGACCCAGTACTTC
TRBJ2-7,TRBV12-3/TRBV12-4,16,-,TRBD1,CASSQDDRGSSYEQYF,TGTGCCAGCAGTCAAGACGACAGGGGTAGCTCCTACGAGCAGTACTTC
TRBJ2-3,TRBV28,15,-,-,CASSLYRTLPDTQYF,TGTGCCAGCAGTTTGTACAGAACGCTGCCAGATACGCAGTATTTT
TRBJ2-5,TRBV5-1,16,-,-,CASSSEGGLVQETQYF,TGCGCCAGCAGCTCCGAAGGGGGTTTGGTGCAAGAGACCCAGTACTTC
TRBJ2-3,TRBV9,15,many,TRBD1,CASSVTGQGTDTQYF,TGTGCCAGCAGCGTAACGGGACAGGGCACAGATACGCAGTATTTT
TRBJ2-7,TRBV20-1,13,many,-,CSARRGLNYEQYF,TGCAGTGCTAGACGGGGACTTAACTACGAGCAGTACTTC
TRBJ1-2,TRBV20-1,13,many,-,CSASDVVVDGYTF,TGCAGTGCAAGTGATGTAGTGGTGGATGGCTACACCTTC
TRBJ2-7,TRBV27,13,few,-,CASSLGWRTEQYF,TGTGCCAGCAGTTTAGGGTGGCGGACCGAGCAGTACTTC